These T cell receptor beta chains were read from a single sample in a study of blood T cell repertoires in COVID-19. Data came from immunoSEQ multiplex PCR; TCRdb stores just in-frame clones and leaves some out. Here the sample spans roughly 53,000 clones, approximately 82% being singletons. Sequences were obtained from peripheral blood. These receptors were taken from a human donor in a cohort sampled during active COVID-19. Each CDR3 is given with its conserved first and last residue. The order of the fields is D gene, clone size, J gene, CDR3 length, V gene, CDR3 protein, CDR3 DNA. A D gene is named only where the DNA matches it firmly. Expanded clones get a size class; other rows say once, few or many, or leave the size out.

TRBD2 - TRBJ2-1 16 TRBV6-6 CASSYSGLAGGDEQFF TGTGCCAGCAGTTACTCGGGACTAGCGGGAGGTGATGAGCAGTTCTTC
TRBD1 - TRBJ1-4 14 TRBV7-4 CASSLGQEDEKLFF TGTGCCAGCAGCTTGGGACAGGAGGATGAAAAACTGTTTTTT
- - TRBJ1-6 17 TRBV4-3 CASSQDLAGTYNSPLHF TGCGCCAGCAGCCAAGATCTGGCAGGGACCTATAATTCACCCCTCCACTTT
- - TRBJ2-2 16 TRBV9 CASSVDAAGTTGELFF TGTGCCAGCAGCGTAGACGCGGCGGGGACCACCGGGGAGCTGTTTTTT
- - TRBJ1-4 14 TRBV3-1/TRBV3-2 CASSQGAQKEKLFF TGTGCCAGCAGCCAGGGGGCGCAGAAAGAAAAACTGTTTTTT
TRBD2 - TRBJ2-5 14 TRBV18 CASSPTSGQETQYF TGTGCCAGCTCTCCGACTAGCGGACAAGAGACCCAGTACTTC
- - TRBJ1-2 13 TRBV25-1 CASSQGAFYGYTF TGTGCCAGTTCACAGGGAGCTTTCTATGGCTACACCTTC
- - TRBJ1-5 15 TRBV5-1 CASSLQGISNQPQHF TGCGCCAGCAGCTTACAGGGCATATCAAATCAGCCCCAGCATTTT
- - TRBJ2-7 12 TRBV11-3 CASSLTGYEQYF TGTGCCAGCAGCTTAACAGGGTACGAGCAGTACTTC
TRBD1 - TRBJ2-2 15 TRBV4-3 CASSQTDRAPGELFF TGCGCCAGCAGCCAAACGGACAGGGCCCCCGGGGAGCTGTTTTTT
- - TRBJ1-4 19 TRBV4-3 CASSQDYPRGFSTNEKLFF TGCGCCAGCAGCCAAGACTATCCTAGGGGTTTCTCAACTAATGAAAAACTGTTTTTT
- few TRBJ2-3 15 TRBV19 CASSIRGIGADTQYF TGTGCCAGTAGTATCAGAGGGATCGGCGCAGATACGCAGTATTTT
TRBD1 - TRBJ1-2 11 TRBV30 CARDSHYGYTF TGTGCCCGGGACAGCCACTATGGCTACACCTTC
- once TRBJ2-5 15 TRBV3-1/TRBV3-2 CASSQDGFGWRTQYF TGTGCCAGCAGCCAAGATGGTTTTGGGTGGAGGACCCAGTACTTC
- few TRBJ1-1 14 TRBV19 CASTLISSNTEAFF TGTGCCAGTACCCTGATTAGCAGTAACACTGAAGCTTTCTTT
- - TRBJ2-7 13 TRBV30 CAWSAGGPYEQYF TGTGCCTGGAGTGCCGGCGGCCCCTACGAGCAGTACTTC
- once TRBJ1-3 11 TRBV2 CASSLRGTIYF TGTGCCAGCAGTTTGCGCGGGACCATATATTTT
TRBD1 - TRBJ1-2 15 TRBV19 CASSIATGNFYGYTF TGTGCCAGTAGTATCGCGACAGGGAATTTCTATGGCTACACCTTC
TRBD2 - TRBJ2-1 16 TRBV11-2 CASSFSGGALWSEQFF TGTGCCAGCAGCTTTAGCGGGGGGGCCTTGTGGAGTGAGCAGTTCTTC
- - TRBJ2-2 14 TRBV6-5 CASKESGGLGELFF TGTGCCAGCAAGGAAAGTGGGGGGTTGGGGGAGCTGTTTTTT
- once TRBJ1-3 17 TRBV27 CASSASSGWSSGNTIYF TGTGCCAGCAGTGCTTCGAGTGGTTGGAGCTCTGGAAACACCATATATTTT
- few TRBJ1-3 15 TRBV7-9 CASSSHGGAGDTIYF TGTGCCAGCAGCTCCCACGGGGGAGCCGGAGACACCATATATTTT
- once TRBJ2-3 14 TRBV5-8 CASSGARVTDTQYF TGTGCCAGCAGCGGAGCGAGGGTCACAGATACGCAGTATTTT
- - TRBJ1-5 15 TRBV11-2 CASSLGVGGSQPQHF TGTGCCAGCAGCTTAGGGGTCGGAGGGAGTCAGCCCCAGCATTTT
- - TRBJ2-1 13 TRBV7-8 CASSPRGWDEQFF TGTGCCAGCAGCCCCCGGGGGTGGGATGAGCAGTTCTTC
- many TRBJ1-2 14 TRBV29-1 CSVEYSGGPYGYTF TGCAGCGTTGAATATTCGGGGGGGCCCTATGGCTACACCTTC
TRBD2 once TRBJ2-3 16 TRBV3-1/TRBV3-2 CASSTRGSLSTDTQYF TGTGCCAGCAGCACGCGGGGGTCGCTTAGCACAGATACGCAGTATTTT
- - TRBJ1-5 14 TRBV18 CASSPGRVNQPQHF TGTGCCAGCTCACCCGGCAGGGTTAATCAGCCCCAGCATTTT
TRBD2 once TRBJ2-3 16 TRBV5-1 CASSTGLAGGQDTQYF TGCGCCAGCAGCACGGGACTAGCGGGGGGGCAAGATACGCAGTATTTT
- - TRBJ1-1 15 TRBV4-3 CASSQAKTVNTEAFF TGCGCCAGCAGCCAAGCCAAGACAGTGAACACTGAAGCTTTCTTT
TRBD1 - TRBJ2-7 17 TRBV11-2 CASSLRSAGQGDYEQYF TGTGCCAGCAGCCTTAGAAGCGCGGGACAGGGCGACTACGAGCAGTACTTC
TRBD2 - TRBJ2-3 17 TRBV14 CASSPRRVAGGKDTQYF TGTGCCAGCAGCCCACGACGGGTAGCGGGGGGGAAAGATACGCAGTATTTT
- - TRBJ2-3 12 TRBV5-1 CASSFLGDTQYF TGCGCCAGCAGCTTCCTTGGCGATACGCAGTATTTT
TRBD2 - TRBJ2-5 15 TRBV4-1 CASSHPAGGQETQYF TGCGCCAGCAGCCACCCAGCGGGGGGTCAAGAGACCCAGTACTTC
TRBD1 once TRBJ2-7 13 TRBV12-3/TRBV12-4 CASSLDRGDEQYF TGTGCCAGCAGCCTGGACAGGGGCGACGAGCAGTACTTC
- - TRBJ1-1 13 TRBV19 CASSIGYSTEAFF TGTGCCAGTAGTATAGGGTACAGTACTGAAGCTTTCTTT
TRBD1 - TRBJ2-2 15 TRBV15 CATSTGQGNTGELFF TGTGCCACCAGCACCGGACAGGGGAACACCGGGGAGCTGTTTTTT
TRBD1 - TRBJ2-5 13 TRBV10-3 CAIRGTGKETQYF TGTGCCATCAGAGGGACAGGGAAGGAGACCCAGTACTTC
- - TRBJ2-2 15 TRBV3-1/TRBV3-2 CASSDGSCRAGELFF TGTGCCAGCAGCGATGGGTCCTGCAGGGCCGGGGAGCTGTTTTTT
- - TRBJ1-6 12 TRBV29-1 CSVRVEGSPLHF TGCAGCGTCCGGGTAGAGGGTTCACCCCTCCACTTT
- - TRBJ2-7 12 TRBV4-2 CASSQEHYEQYF TGTGCCAGCAGCCAAGAACACTACGAGCAGTACTTC
TRBD2 few TRBJ2-5 15 TRBV6-2/TRBV6-3 CASSYTRGGRETQYF TGTGCCAGCAGTTACACGCGGGGGGGACGAGAGACCCAGTACTTC
- - TRBJ1-2 12 TRBV2 CASTEDRAGYTF TGTGCCAGCACTGAGGACAGAGCTGGCTACACCTTC
- - TRBJ2-7 14 TRBV6-6 CASSYRTAAYEQYF TGTGCCAGCAGTTATAGGACAGCCGCCTACGAGCAGTACTTC
- - TRBJ1-4 14 TRBV9 CASSVGGANEKLFF TGTGCCAGCAGCGTAGGCGGAGCAAATGAAAAACTGTTTTTT
- few TRBJ1-6 12 TRBV3-1/TRBV3-2 CASSQAESGLHF TGTGCCAGCAGCCAAGCAGAGTCAGGACTCCACTTT
TRBD2 - TRBJ2-3 15 TRBV7-6 CASSGGLAPADTQYF TGTGCCAGCAGCGGGGGACTAGCTCCAGCGGATACGCAGTATTTT
- - TRBJ1-2 12 TRBV15 CATSPTNYGYTF TGTGCCACTTCCCCCACAAACTATGGCTACACCTTC
TRBD1 - TRBJ2-7 13 TRBV6-5 CASQGQGPYEQYF TGTGCCAGCCAGGGACAGGGGCCCTACGAGCAGTACTTC
TRBD1 - TRBJ2-7 15 TRBV6-5 CASSPMGQGAYEQYF TGTGCCAGCAGTCCAATGGGACAGGGAGCTTACGAGCAGTACTTC
TRBD2 - TRBJ2-3 15 TRBV7-9 CASSLGVGRRDTQYF TGTGCCAGCAGCTTAGGAGTCGGGAGGAGGGATACGCAGTATTTT
TRBD1 - TRBJ1-5 15 TRBV19 CASITGGRGNQPQHF TGTGCCAGTATCACAGGGGGAAGGGGCAATCAGCCCCAGCATTTT
- - TRBJ1-2 15 TRBV6-5 CASSYSRPGAYGYTF TGTGCCAGCAGTTACTCCAGGCCGGGAGCTTATGGCTACACCTTC
- - TRBJ1-1 20 TRBV23-1 CASSQIDDSGAKPLNTEAFF TGCGCCAGCAGTCAAATCGACGATTCAGGGGCGAAGCCCTTAAACACTGAAGCTTTCTTT